Sequencing of this T cell receptor beta chain was carried out in a study of Graves' ophthalmopathy and Graves' hyperthyroidism (dated by TCRdb to 2016 to 2019). Background on the whole study: Hyperthyroidism was defined as stable when no progression to ophthalmopathy occurred within 18 months of follow-up. To tell Graves' ophthalmopathy apart from Graves' hyperthyroidism, and to predict which patients would progress to ophthalmopathy, the study relied on TCR beta repertoire signatures. In total, 135 blood samples were TCR-sequenced: around 42 ophthalmopathy, some 75 hyperthyroidism and about 17 hyperthyroidism-to-ophthalmopathy patients. A discovery set of 95 to 100 patients (roughly 43 ophthalmopathy, about 55 stable hyperthyroidism) was enrolled to explore V-J signatures distinguishing ophthalmopathy from hyperthyroidism. For independent validation, a separate cohort was made up of approximately 18 hyperthyroidism patients plus 17 patients who later progressed from hyperthyroidism to ophthalmopathy. T-cell repertoires of thyroid tissue and blood were compared in six or seven hyperthyroidism patients. Once sampling was done, hyperthyroidism patients were given methimazole at a starting dose of 30 mg daily, while ophthalmopathy patients were given high-dose intravenous methylprednisolone.

For repertoire sequencing, the TCR beta CDR3 regions were amplified from RNA transcripts. The first round was an RT-PCR using HTBI primers with the Qiagen OneStep RT-PCR kit, and this first round was followed by a second-round multiplex PCR, then size selection and purification. The libraries underwent paired-end sequencing with 100 bp reads on an Illumina HiSeq2000. The original pipeline was this. SOAPnuke was used to process the reads, removing any read that contained adapters or uncalled bases, had a mean Phred below 15, or lacked an exact match to the constant primer or identifier. COPE v1.2.5 was used to merge the high-quality paired reads. Unique nucleotide sequences were defined as clonotypes and aligned to IMGT TRB V, D and J references using MiTCR v1.1. Only V-J combinations with frequency above 0.0001 were analysed, covering 99% to 99.2% of repertoires. For each V-J combination, a TCR clonal expansion and chaos score was defined as F50 clonal expansion divided by the chaos observed in the TCRdist matrix. Features were reduced by Welch's t-statistics and random forest to approximately 13 V-J combinations, which fed a naive Bayes classifier. The Morisita-Horn index was used to measure how similar the thyroid and blood repertoires were. Using fastp trimming at Q25 and MiXCR clonotype assembly, TCRdb reanalyzed the public sequencing data and kept in-frame beta chains. Duplicate CDR3 protein sequences are folded into a single record with the most common DNA and genes. What appears here as the V and J calls and clone size reflects TCRdb's work, not the paper's. The sample profile shows approximately 1.2 million distinct CDR3 sequences; about 38% of them were found once. Clones ranked in the top ten supply 11% of the sample.

Points the paper makes about the study in general: Among expanded thyroid clonotypes with frequency above 0.001, most also showed up in blood, which suggests that blood repertoires may reflect the thyroid immune response. In validation, the model predicted ophthalmopathy progression with 55% to 71% sensitivity and less than 80% specificity; roughly 12 predicted patients were CT-confirmed with GO in a median of about 6.1 months. In cross-validation, the 13-signature model distinguished ophthalmopathy from stable hyperthyroidism with about 90% sensitivity and about 81% specificity, and in the test set the corresponding values were around 78% and 73%. No statistical method was used to set the sample size in advance, and the investigators knew which group each participant was assigned to.

A distance of 21 bases separates the germline ends of V and J, which lose 9 bases and 0 bases respectively. The CDR3 numbers 18 residues from cysteine through phenylalanine. The CDR3 DNA has 54 bases and is translated from base 1. CDR1 and CDR2, per the germline V gene (reference sequence), are LNHDA and SQIVND. Notes on this clonotype: What antigen it recognizes has not been identified. The input lacks base qualities; no much larger clone sits a single base away.

Hyperthyroidism patients were newly diagnosed, with disease duration under 2 months, and aged 18 to 65 years. Patients were excluded if they had other autoimmune diseases, uncontrolled infections, pregnancy or lactation. Diagnosis was based on clinical symptoms, serum thyroxine, TRAb, thyroid ultrasound and orbital computed tomography. Total RNA was extracted using Trizol reagent, and RNA quality was checked on an Agilent 2100 Bioanalyzer. The chain is made from TRBV19 and TRBJ2-6; possibly the D gene is TRBD1, per 6 matching bases. Sequenced: peripheral blood or thyroid tissue (not recorded which). This clonotype was obtained from an adult man with Graves' hyperthyroidism. The CDR3 reads as follows: CASSPEVVGASGANVLTF. Read as DNA, the sequence is TGTGCCAGCTCACCCGAGGTGGTGGGGGCCTCTGGGGCCAACGTCCTGACTTTC.